This note documents a single TCR beta chain sequence. Antigen: not known. This sample stems from a study of shared clonotypes between healthy human individuals. Study-level information: Aged 18 to 49, the donors were a couple of women and a few men. Study conclusions and caveats: Larger estimated richness was generally seen in naive subsets than in memory subsets. Approximately 5.1% was the fraction of naive CD4 clonotypes found shared across several donors.

Clones were sequenced by immunoSEQ multiplex PCR, and TCRdb holds only the in-frame ones, with some missing. This table has roughly 1,000,000 clones, approximately 80% appearing once. The CDR3 is made up of 14 amino acids. The V end lost 7 bases, the J end lost 3 bases, and 12 bases lay between the germline ends. Germline V lookup: CDR1 SGHAT, CDR2 FQNNGV. The sequenced sample consisted of memory CD4+ T cells from PBMCs. Described subset: CD45RA-negative fraction. This chain connects TRBV11-2 to TRBJ2-2; possible D gene TRBD2, 5 bases. The TCR originated in a young man in good health. Some clones in this sample may be carry-over from other donors' samples. The CDR3 sequence: CASTPQLDTGELFF. The DNA for the CDR3 is TGTGCCAGCACCCCTCAACTAGACACCGGGGAGCTGTTTTTT. Full variable domain (outside the CDR3, taken from reference TRBV11-2 and TRBJ2-2): EAGVAQSPRYKIIEKRQSVAFWCNPISGHATLYWYQQILGQGPKLLIQFQNNGVVDDSQLPKDRFSAERLKGVDSTLKIQPAKLEDSAVYLCASTPQLDTGELFFGEGSRLTVL.